These 4 T cell receptor beta chains were sequenced from one sample in a study of blood T cell repertoires in COVID-19. Profiling relied on immunoSEQ multiplex PCR, and the TCRdb table lists in-frame clones only, not all of them. The sample lists 250,000 to 300,000 clones, about 90% occurring once. The sequencing input was peripheral blood. Every receptor here comes from a woman aged 25 to 45 with COVID-19, enrolled during active disease.

The count of this clone is one. The chain has TRBV28 and TRBJ2-7; D is possibly TRBD1 (6 bases). V was clipped by 5 bases and J by 0 bases, with 14 bases between them. Germline CDR1 MDHEN, CDR2 SYDVKM. The CDR3 totals 15 residues. The CDR3 bases are TGTGCCAGCAGTCTAGGGGGTTCGAGCTCCTACGAGCAGTACTTC. Residues: CASSLGGSSSYEQYF.

The chain couples TRBV28 to TRBJ1-1; no firm D call. V lost 2 bases and J 1 base, leaving 20 bases between the germline ends. The germline CDR1 and CDR2 sequences are MDHEN and SYDVKM. This CDR3 spans 18 amino acids. CDR3 nucleotide sequence: TGTGCCAGCAGTTTACTCCTCACCGTGTGGGAGGGGAACACTGAAGCTTTCTTT. It specifies CASSLLLTVWEGNTEAFF.

CDR3 nucleotides: TGCGCCAGCAGCTTGGTAGCCCCCCCGGGGTTCTTC. It codes for CASSLVAPPGFF. The chain joins TRBV5-1 to TRBJ2-1; D is uncertain. The germline V gene has CDR1 SGHRS and CDR2 YFSETQ. CDR3 length: 12 residues. The V gene lost 0 bases and the J gene lost 15 bases, with 13 bases spanning the gap.

This chain joins TRBV29-1 and TRBJ1-2; 9 nucleotides match TRBD1. Germline trimming cut 0 bases from V and 2 bases from J; bases unmatched to any gene: 16. Germline lookup yields CDR1 SQVTM and CDR2 ANQGSEA. The length of the CDR3 is 19 residues. CDR3 residues: CSVEDRHGRRTGVNYGYTF. The CDR3 DNA sequence: TGCAGCGTTGAAGATCGGCATGGCCGGCGGACAGGGGTGAACTATGGCTACACCTTC.